Listed below are T cell receptor beta chains from one sample, sequenced in a study of OX40 agonist ivuxolimab in advanced cancers. Sequencing used immunoSEQ multiplex PCR; TCRdb keeps in-frame clones, though not all of them. The data show roughly 100,000 clones, approximately 90% seen once. Sequences were derived from CD4+ or CD8+ T cells sorted from blood, sampled in a trial of the OX40 agonist ivuxolimab. The receptor set was obtained from an adult with an advanced solid tumor such as melanoma, head and neck, liver or kidney cancer. Each CDR3 is given with its conserved first and last residue. D genes are given only for firm matches. Expanded clones are given a class, and other clones once, few, many or no size at all.

CDR3nt: TGCGCCAGCACGACCGCCGGGGAGCTGTTTTTT
CDR3aa: CASTTAGELFF
j_gene: TRBJ2-2
v_gene: TRBV5-1
d_gene: -
abundance: -

CDR3nt: TGTGCCAGCAGGGTTGGGGTTCCGGTTCAAGAGACCCAGTACTTC
CDR3aa: CASRVGVPVQETQYF
j_gene: TRBJ2-5
v_gene: TRBV7-3
d_gene: -
abundance: -

CDR3nt: TGTGCCAGTAGTCTGCTTTTGAACACTGAAGCTTTCTTT
CDR3aa: CASSLLLNTEAFF
j_gene: TRBJ1-1
v_gene: TRBV19
d_gene: -
abundance: once

CDR3nt: TGTGCCAGCAGTGCTCACAGGGGCGGTGCGTCGGAGCAGTTCTTC
CDR3aa: CASSAHRGGASEQFF
j_gene: TRBJ2-1
v_gene: TRBV28
d_gene: TRBD1
abundance: -

CDR3nt: TGTGCCATCAGTGATGGGGGACAGGGGAGTGAAAAACTGTTTTTT
CDR3aa: CAISDGGQGSEKLFF
j_gene: TRBJ1-4
v_gene: TRBV10-3
d_gene: TRBD1
abundance: once

CDR3nt: TGTGCCAGCAGTTACGTCGGGGGGTTCGCTTTCTTT
CDR3aa: CASSYVGGFAFF
j_gene: TRBJ1-1
v_gene: TRBV6-5
d_gene: -
abundance: -

CDR3nt: TGTGCCAGCAGTAGTAGCTCCTATAATTCACCCCTCCACTTT
CDR3aa: CASSSSSYNSPLHF
j_gene: TRBJ1-6
v_gene: TRBV6-7
d_gene: -
abundance: -

CDR3nt: TGTGCCAGCAGCCAATCGATAGAGGGCTACACCTTC
CDR3aa: CASSQSIEGYTF
j_gene: TRBJ1-2
v_gene: TRBV14
d_gene: -
abundance: few

CDR3nt: TGTGCCAGCAGCGTAGACGCCGAGCAGTACTTC
CDR3aa: CASSVDAEQYF
j_gene: TRBJ2-7
v_gene: TRBV9
d_gene: -
abundance: -

CDR3nt: TGTGCCAGCAGCATCGGGACATCCTATGGCTACACCTTC
CDR3aa: CASSIGTSYGYTF
j_gene: TRBJ1-2
v_gene: TRBV7-2
d_gene: -
abundance: few

CDR3nt: TGTGCCAGCAGCCCCCGGACCGCTTCTGAAAAACTGTTTTTT
CDR3aa: CASSPRTASEKLFF
j_gene: TRBJ1-4
v_gene: TRBV14
d_gene: -
abundance: -

CDR3nt: TGTGCCAGTAGTACGGGTAGGAACACTGAAGCTTTCTTT
CDR3aa: CASSTGRNTEAFF
j_gene: TRBJ1-1
v_gene: TRBV19
d_gene: -
abundance: -

CDR3nt: TGCGCCAGCAGCTTGGGACAGCCGGGGGGCAATCAGCCCCAGCATTTT
CDR3aa: CASSLGQPGGNQPQHF
j_gene: TRBJ1-5
v_gene: TRBV5-1
d_gene: -
abundance: -

CDR3nt: TGTGCCAGCAGCCAGGGGGCGCGGGAGCAGTACTTC
CDR3aa: CASSQGAREQYF
j_gene: TRBJ2-7
v_gene: TRBV5-6
d_gene: TRBD1
abundance: few

CDR3nt: TGTGCCAGCAGTGTGTTTGGGGGGAATTCCTATAATTCACCCCTCCACTTT
CDR3aa: CASSVFGGNSYNSPLHF
j_gene: TRBJ1-6
v_gene: TRBV2
d_gene: -
abundance: -

CDR3nt: TGTGCCAGCAGTTTTAGCAGGGTTGCTAATGAAAAACTGTTTTTT
CDR3aa: CASSFSRVANEKLFF
j_gene: TRBJ1-4
v_gene: TRBV27
d_gene: -
abundance: -

CDR3nt: TGTGCCAGCAGCAAAGCCGCGCAGGGGACACAGGGGGATGAGCAGTTCTTC
CDR3aa: CASSKAAQGTQGDEQFF
j_gene: TRBJ2-1
v_gene: TRBV21-1
d_gene: -
abundance: -

CDR3nt: TGTGCCAGCAGGGGGGAAAAGGGCCTGGTCTTC
CDR3aa: CASRGEKGLVF
j_gene: TRBJ2-1
v_gene: TRBV28
d_gene: -
abundance: -

CDR3nt: TGTGCTAGCAGCGTCGGTTCGGGGACCTCCTACGAGCAGTACTTC
CDR3aa: CASSVGSGTSYEQYF
j_gene: TRBJ2-7
v_gene: TRBV7-7
d_gene: -
abundance: -

CDR3nt: TGTGCCAGCAGCCCTTCGGCACCAAATCGGGACACCATATATTTT
CDR3aa: CASSPSAPNRDTIYF
j_gene: TRBJ1-3
v_gene: TRBV2
d_gene: -
abundance: -

CDR3nt: TGTGCCAGCAGCCAAGGTCAGGGGCAGCCCCAGCATTTT
CDR3aa: CASSQGQGQPQHF
j_gene: TRBJ1-5
v_gene: TRBV4-2
d_gene: -
abundance: -

CDR3nt: TGTGCCACCAGCAGAGAGAAGGATGCTCCTGAAGCTTTCTTT
CDR3aa: CATSREKDAPEAFF
j_gene: TRBJ1-1
v_gene: TRBV15
d_gene: -
abundance: -

CDR3nt: TGCGCCAGCAGATTTAGCGGGGGTGTAATCTACGAGCAGTACTTC
CDR3aa: CASRFSGGVIYEQYF
j_gene: TRBJ2-7
v_gene: TRBV10-2
d_gene: TRBD2
abundance: -

CDR3nt: TGTGCCAGCAGCCAAGATCGGGGGGCGAAGGGCTATGGCTACACCTTC
CDR3aa: CASSQDRGAKGYGYTF
j_gene: TRBJ1-2
v_gene: TRBV4-2
d_gene: -
abundance: few

CDR3nt: TGTGCCAGCAGCTTAGGTGGGGAGCAGTTCTTC
CDR3aa: CASSLGGEQFF
j_gene: TRBJ2-1
v_gene: TRBV7-6
d_gene: -
abundance: -

CDR3nt: TGCAGTGTTAGCCCCGGAGGGGGCTACACCTTC
CDR3aa: CSVSPGGGYTF
j_gene: TRBJ1-2
v_gene: TRBV20-1
d_gene: -
abundance: -

CDR3nt: TGTGCCAGCACAATGAATTCACCCCTCCACTTT
CDR3aa: CASTMNSPLHF
j_gene: TRBJ1-6
v_gene: TRBV6-6
d_gene: -
abundance: many